The present T cell receptor (beta chain) was sequenced within a study of CD8 T cells in ankylosing spondylitis. Each CDR3 protein gets one entry after TCRdb re-called the 5' RACE reads with MiXCR. Counted here are about 800,000 distinct CDR3 sequences, 12% occurring once; the ten biggest clones make up approximately 0.46%. Germline-derived CDR1 and CDR2 are SEHNR and FQNEAQ (reference sequence). V was shortened by 5 bases and J by 5 bases, with 21 bases between the two germline ends. The length of the CDR3 is 16 residues. Study-level points and caveats: Seemingly characteristic of ankylosing spondylitis blood was a TCR beta motif consisting of several highly homologous variants.

This clonotype was observed a handful of times. Its antigen remains unknown. The sequence was collected from a male donor with ankylosing spondylitis. The material sequenced was blood, either unsorted or a sorted T cell fraction (not recorded which). This chain connects TRBV7-9 to TRBJ2-5; the D gene is possibly TRBD2 (7 bases). The CDR3 nucleotides read TGTGCCAGCAGCGAAGGTGGCGGGGGCGCGAGGGAGACCCAGTACTTC. It yields the protein CASSEGGGGARETQYF. The whole variable domain, remainder taken from reference TRBV7-9 and TRBJ2-5, is DTGVSQNPRHKITKRGQNVTFRCDPISEHNRLYWYRQTLGQGPEFLTYFQNEAQLEKSRLLSDRFSAERPKGSFSTLEIQRTEQGDSAMYLCASSEGGGGARETQYFGPGTRLLVL.